One and the same sample provided the 2 T cell receptor beta chains below, sequenced in a study of blood T cells in healthy people across ages. Together with a sample-barcoded 5' primer, a J-beta primer mix was included in a second PCR lasting about 7 to 11 cycles. Using its own MiXCR run on the 5' RACE reads, TCRdb lists one record per CDR3 protein. The table lists about 700,000 distinct CDR3 sequences, around 32% of them singletons, with 15% in the top ten. The sample consisted of blood. Receptors originate from a woman of 80 years or more in good health.

This clonotype was observed a handful of times. This chain links TRBV11-2 with TRBJ2-2, with TRBD1 matching over 7 bases. The CDR3 totals 15 residues. Germline CDR1 SGHAT, CDR2 FQNNGV. V was clipped by 0 bases and J by 6 bases; unmatched bases: 4. The CDR3 DNA is TGTGCCAGCAGCTTAGATGTGACAGGGTCCGGGGAGCTGTTTTTT. Residues: CASSLDVTGSGELFF.

This clonotype was found many times. The chain carries TRBV29-1 and TRBJ1-1; D is unclear. From germline, CDR1 is SQVTM and CDR2 ANQGSEA. The CDR3 sequence is 13 residues long. Trimming took off 0 bases at V and 10 bases at J, with 15 bases between the two ends. CDR3 loop: CSVEDDLRQRAFF. The DNA of the CDR3 is TGCAGCGTTGAAGATGATTTGAGGCAAAGAGCTTTCTTT.